A selection of T cell receptor beta chains follows, all from one sample in a study of cytotoxic CD8 clonotypes in ibrutinib-treated CLL. Measured with immunoSEQ multiplex PCR; TCRdb has only the in-frame clones, and not every one. The sample lists tens of thousands of clones; about two thirds were seen once. This sample comprised PBMCs, obtained at disease progression, from a patient treated with ibrutinib. These receptors were obtained from a human donor with chronic lymphocytic leukemia. The CDR3 runs from the conserved cysteine through the conserved F or W. Fields, in order: V gene, J gene, D gene, clone size, CDR3 DNA, CDR3 protein. A D gene is named only where the DNA matches it firmly. Rows may omit the clone size; those that give it use once, few, many or a size class.

V gene: TRBV6-5
J gene: TRBJ1-5
D gene: NA
clone size: NA
CDR3 DNA: TGTGCCAGCAGACCTTGGGGCCAGGGGAATCAGCCCCAGCATTTT
CDR3 protein: CASRPWGQGNQPQHF

V gene: TRBV27
J gene: TRBJ1-2
D gene: NA
clone size: NA
CDR3 DNA: TGTGCCAGCAGTTTGAAGGGGCCATTCGATGGCTACACCTTC
CDR3 protein: CASSLKGPFDGYTF

V gene: TRBV5-4
J gene: TRBJ2-5
D gene: NA
clone size: NA
CDR3 DNA: TGTGCCAGCAGCCTCAGCAGGACCTTCCAAGAGACCCAGTACTTC
CDR3 protein: CASSLSRTFQETQYF

V gene: TRBV9
J gene: TRBJ2-3
D gene: NA
clone size: NA
CDR3 DNA: TGTGCCAGCAGCGTAGACACCGATACGCAGTATTTT
CDR3 protein: CASSVDTDTQYF

V gene: TRBV28
J gene: TRBJ2-7
D gene: NA
clone size: NA
CDR3 DNA: TGTGCCAGCAGTCCGACAACGGGACGGATGGGATCCTACGAGCAGTACTTC
CDR3 protein: CASSPTTGRMGSYEQYF

V gene: TRBV7-9
J gene: TRBJ1-4
D gene: NA
clone size: NA
CDR3 DNA: TGTGCCAGCAGCTTTTTGGACCAATGGGGTGAAAAACTGTTTTTT
CDR3 protein: CASSFLDQWGEKLFF

V gene: TRBV15
J gene: TRBJ2-7
D gene: NA
clone size: NA
CDR3 DNA: TGTGCCACCAGTACCTCCCCCGCAGGGGCCTACGAGCAGTACTTC
CDR3 protein: CATSTSPAGAYEQYF

V gene: TRBV2
J gene: TRBJ1-2
D gene: NA
clone size: NA
CDR3 DNA: TGTGCCAGCCTTGGTCCGAGAGACTATGGCTACACCTTC
CDR3 protein: CASLGPRDYGYTF

V gene: TRBV9
J gene: TRBJ2-1
D gene: TRBD2
clone size: NA
CDR3 DNA: TGTGCCAGCAGCGTAGGGGGGGGACCGCTCTACAATGAGCAGTTCTTC
CDR3 protein: CASSVGGGPLYNEQFF

V gene: TRBV18
J gene: TRBJ1-6
D gene: TRBD1
clone size: NA
CDR3 DNA: TGTGCCAGCTCAAAGGGGGCCGGGAATTCACCCCTCCACTTT
CDR3 protein: CASSKGAGNSPLHF

V gene: TRBV10-3
J gene: TRBJ1-5
D gene: NA
clone size: NA
CDR3 DNA: TGTGCCATCAGTGACAGGGAGATCAATCAGCCCCAGCATTTT
CDR3 protein: CAISDREINQPQHF

V gene: TRBV18
J gene: TRBJ1-1
D gene: NA
clone size: NA
CDR3 DNA: TGTGCCAGCTCCCCCAGAAGAGGGACGGGGAACACTGAAGCTTTCTTT
CDR3 protein: CASSPRRGTGNTEAFF

V gene: TRBV10-3
J gene: TRBJ2-7
D gene: TRBD2
clone size: NA
CDR3 DNA: TGTGCCGTGACTAGCGGGGGAGGCTACGAGCAGTACTTC
CDR3 protein: CAVTSGGGYEQYF

V gene: TRBV25-1
J gene: TRBJ2-7
D gene: NA
clone size: NA
CDR3 DNA: TGTGCCAGCAGTGAATGGGGCAGGGATACCTACGAGCAGTACTTC
CDR3 protein: CASSEWGRDTYEQYF

V gene: TRBV2
J gene: TRBJ1-1
D gene: NA
clone size: NA
CDR3 DNA: TGTGCCAGCAGTGTTGGGGTGGAAACTGAAGCTTTCTTT
CDR3 protein: CASSVGVETEAFF

V gene: TRBV9
J gene: TRBJ1-1
D gene: TRBD1
clone size: NA
CDR3 DNA: TGTGCCAGCAGCTTCAATTGGGACAGCGGAATGAACACTGAAGCTTTCTTT
CDR3 protein: CASSFNWDSGMNTEAFF

V gene: TRBV7-6
J gene: TRBJ2-7
D gene: NA
clone size: NA
CDR3 DNA: TGTGCCAGCAGCCCGTTCTACGAGCAGTACTTC
CDR3 protein: CASSPFYEQYF

V gene: TRBV2
J gene: TRBJ1-3
D gene: NA
clone size: NA
CDR3 DNA: TGTGCCAGCAGTCAAGTAAGCTCTGGAAACACCATATATTTT
CDR3 protein: CASSQVSSGNTIYF

V gene: TRBV4-1
J gene: TRBJ2-1
D gene: NA
clone size: few
CDR3 DNA: TGCGCCAGCAGCCAGTATAGCGAGGGACTCACCGAGGAGTTCTTC
CDR3 protein: CASSQYSEGLTEEFF

V gene: TRBV6-5
J gene: TRBJ1-2
D gene: NA
clone size: few
CDR3 DNA: TGTGCCAGCAGTTCCCGGACAGTCTTAGGCTACACCTTC
CDR3 protein: CASSSRTVLGYTF